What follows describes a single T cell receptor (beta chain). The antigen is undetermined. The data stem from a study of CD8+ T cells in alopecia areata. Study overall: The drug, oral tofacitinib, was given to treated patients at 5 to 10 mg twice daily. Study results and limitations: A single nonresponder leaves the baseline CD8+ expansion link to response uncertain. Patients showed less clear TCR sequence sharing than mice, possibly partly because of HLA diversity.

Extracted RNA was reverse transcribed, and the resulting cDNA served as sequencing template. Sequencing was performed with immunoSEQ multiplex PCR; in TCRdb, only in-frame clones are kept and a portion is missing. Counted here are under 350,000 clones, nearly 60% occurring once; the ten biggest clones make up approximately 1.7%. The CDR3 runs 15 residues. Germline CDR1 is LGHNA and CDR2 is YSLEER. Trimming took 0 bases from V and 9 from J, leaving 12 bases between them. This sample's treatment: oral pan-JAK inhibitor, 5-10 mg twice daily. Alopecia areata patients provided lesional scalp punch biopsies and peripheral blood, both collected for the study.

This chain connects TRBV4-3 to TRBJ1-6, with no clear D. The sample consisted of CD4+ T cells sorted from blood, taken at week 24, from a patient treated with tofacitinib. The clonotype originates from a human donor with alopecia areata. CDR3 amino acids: CASSQEELAGSPLHF. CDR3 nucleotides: TGCGCCAGCAGCCAAGAGGAGTTAGCCGGTTCACCCCTCCACTTT.